The rows below give T cell receptor beta chains drawn from one sample of a study of blood T cell repertoires in COVID-19. Libraries were prepared by immunoSEQ multiplex PCR; TCRdb keeps only in-frame clonotypes and omits some of them. Of about 400,000 clones in the sample, over 75% were seen once. The specimen sequenced was PBMCs or T cells enriched from blood (not recorded which). The receptors come from a woman aged 25 to 39 with acute COVID-19. The CDR3 runs from the conserved cysteine through the conserved F or W. D genes are given only for firm matches. Size is omitted from some rows. Given values are once, few, many or a class for expanded clones.

J gene,D gene,V gene,clone size,CDR3 protein,CDR3 DNA
TRBJ1-6,NA,TRBV20-1,NA,CSARDQTLHF,TGCAGTGCTAGAGACCAGACCCTCCACTTT
TRBJ2-7,NA,TRBV7-2,NA,CASSLERTLTYEQYF,TGTGCCAGCAGCTTAGAGAGGACACTAACCTACGAGCAGTACTTC
TRBJ2-7,TRBD2,TRBV12-3/TRBV12-4,few,CASSLGLASEQYF,TGTGCCAGCAGTCTCGGACTAGCGAGCGAGCAGTACTTC
TRBJ2-7,TRBD1,TRBV30,few,CAWRLTGGGYEQYF,TGTGCCTGGAGACTGACAGGGGGAGGGTACGAGCAGTACTTC
TRBJ1-6,NA,TRBV6-5,NA,CATSPGKAPLHF,TGTGCCACTTCCCCGGGGAAGGCACCCCTCCACTTT
TRBJ2-7,TRBD2,TRBV7-3,NA,CASSLSSGGAYEQYF,TGTGCCAGCAGCTTGTCTAGCGGGGGGGCCTACGAGCAGTACTTC
TRBJ1-2,NA,TRBV12-3/TRBV12-4,once,CASSYRVENGYTF,TGTGCCAGCAGTTACAGGGTGGAGAATGGCTACACCTTC
TRBJ2-1,NA,TRBV12-1,NA,CSSSPETGGMWYNEQFF,TGTTCCAGCAGCCCCGAAACAGGGGGCATGTGGTACAATGAGCAGTTCTTC
TRBJ1-4,TRBD1,TRBV23-1,NA,CASSQSNRGRTNEKLFF,TGCGCCAGCAGTCAATCAAACAGGGGGCGGACTAATGAAAAACTGTTTTTT
TRBJ2-7,TRBD1,TRBV29-1,many,CSVETGGQGGEQYF,TGCAGCGTTGAGACAGGGGGACAGGGCGGCGAGCAGTACTTC